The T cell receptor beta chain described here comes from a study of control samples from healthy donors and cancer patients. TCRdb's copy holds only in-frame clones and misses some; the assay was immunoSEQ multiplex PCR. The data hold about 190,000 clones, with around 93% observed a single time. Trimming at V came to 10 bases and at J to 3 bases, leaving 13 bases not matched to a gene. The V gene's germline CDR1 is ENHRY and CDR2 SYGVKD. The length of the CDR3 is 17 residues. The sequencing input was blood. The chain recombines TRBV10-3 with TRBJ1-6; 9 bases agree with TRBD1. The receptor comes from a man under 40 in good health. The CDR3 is CATLDRGGSGYNSPLHF. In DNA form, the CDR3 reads TGTGCCACCCTGGACAGGGGTGGCTCCGGCTATAATTCACCCCTCCACTTT.